This TCR beta chain was recorded in a study of beta chain features in type 1 diabetes. The overall study: When patients were set against healthy donors, age, gender and cell yields were similar.

A sort by CD45RO/CCR7/CD25/CD127/CD95/CD27 yielded CD4+ naive, central memory, regulatory and stem cell-like memory cells. Study-wide results and limits: Moderately but significantly shorter TCRB CDR3s were found in Type 1 diabetes patients in all four CD4+ subsets.

Trimming took 2 bases from V and 7 from J; bases not matched to a gene: 11. Germline V lookup: CDR1 SGHTA, CDR2 FQGNSA. This CDR3 has 16 residues. All of the isolated RNA was reverse transcribed, so expressed TCRB transcripts were sequenced. The protocol was immunoSEQ multiplex PCR, while the TCRdb copy is restricted to in-frame clones and leaves out a portion. Of about 930,000 clones in the sample, about a sixth are singletons; the top ten hold 0.023%. As to this clone: Its antigen is currently unknown.

The clonotype originates from a woman between 18 and 29 years old in good health. The material sequenced was naive CD4+ T cells from blood. The chain uses TRBV7-2 and TRBJ2-3; 8 bases line up with TRBD2. The CDR3 bases are TGTGCCAGCAGCTTATGGCAGCGGGAGATTATGAATACGCAGTATTTT. Amino acid sequence: CASSLWQREIMNTQYF.